Below, one TCR beta chain is given with its context. These data come from a study of technical replicates of blood from several donors. CDR1 SGHTA and CDR2 FQGTGA come from the germline V gene. This CDR3 contains 19 residues. V dropped 4 bases and J dropped 2; count of bases not matched to a gene: 14. Only in-frame clones appear in the TCRdb table, and some are missing; sequencing was by immunoSEQ multiplex PCR. The table shows tens of thousands of clones, with about 95% occurring only once. Sequenced material: T cells isolated from PBMCs. This sequence originates from a human donor in good health. The V gene is TRBV7-3, the J gene TRBJ1-1; 12 bases match TRBD1. In DNA form, the CDR3 reads TGTGCCAGCAGCTCACAACCTACTCCGGGACAGGGGGCCAACACTGAAGCTTTCTTT. Amino acids: CASSSQPTPGQGANTEAFF.